This T cell receptor (beta chain) is drawn from a study of neurological immune-mediated disorders (dated by TCRdb to about 2019). The study in broad terms: Peripheral blood TCR-beta repertoires from HTLV-I-associated myelopathy (HAM/TSP) patients, multiple sclerosis patients and healthy controls were compared by UMI-based sequencing. The cohort included about 70 subjects: 14 with HAM/TSP, roughly 35 with multiple sclerosis, and around 20 healthy controls. The approximately 110 TCR-beta libraries included longitudinal samples, technical triplicates and paired sorted CD4+ and CD8+ T-cell subsets alongside PBMC samples.

In this sample, this clonotype turned up many times. This clone's antigen is unknown. Nothing much larger sits one base from this clone, and base qualities are not available. cDNA was synthesized by template-switch 5'RACE using a primer with a 10-nucleotide random unique molecular identifier that tagged each TCR transcript. Every sequencing run covered 15-18 subjects and yielded more than 160 million TCR-beta sequences. Total RNA was extracted with the RNeasy kit. The KAPA Real-time Library Amplification kit was used to amplify TCR-beta VDJ regions with primers for the TCR constant region and the 5'RACE anchor. Sample indexes and Illumina adaptors were added in a first PCR, after which library yield was increased in a second PCR. After Ampure bead purification, the roughly 650 bp TCR product was size-selected on a 2% E-gel SizeSelection system. Before pooling, libraries had their quality checked on a Bioanalyzer, their concentration measured with Qubit, and their quantity determined with the Kapa Library Quantification kit. An Illumina HiSeq 2500 sequenced the libraries paired-end 2 x 150 bp. To increase sequence diversity, about 23-30% phiX was spiked into each library pool. Regarding the original processing steps: The quality-filtered reads were processed with the UMI-based MiGEC pipeline, whose error correction step removed more than 80% of the raw TCR sequences. VDJ genes were aligned to IMGT germline references, and clonotypes were defined by unique CDR3 amino acid sequence plus V-J genes. Clonal expansion, Shannon diversity and CDR3 relatedness were evaluated with VDJtools (CalcPairwiseDistances, ClusterSamples), while phylogenetic trees were built in CLCbio workbench. Expanded clones were defined as having at least 8 unique UMIs, based on coefficient-of-variation modelling across technical triplicates. TCRdb trimmed public reads at Q25 via fastp, called clones via MiXCR and kept in-frame beta chains. Merged by CDR3 protein, the rows form single entries marked with the most common genes and DNA. The V and J calls were determined by TCRdb, not by the authors. The sample table records 35,000 or so distinct CDR3 sequences; around 14% of these occur just once. Over 20% of the sample belongs to the ten largest clones.

For the unsorted PBMC libraries, 2 million PBMCs were stored in RNAlater at -80 degrees C until RNA extraction and were used to generate the libraries. Peripheral blood was subjected to Ficoll-Hypaque density gradient centrifugation to isolate PBMCs, which were then cryopreserved in liquid nitrogen. General findings and caveats noted by the study authors: Across subjects, expanded clones never shared an identical CDR3 amino acid sequence, which suggests that the TCR-beta repertoires in every group were private. The highest TCR clonal expansion was observed in HAM/TSP patients, whereas the lowest was observed in MS patients, even when compared with healthy controls.

The TCR comes from a woman aged 50 to 60 with HTLV-1-associated myelopathy (HAM/TSP). The sequenced sample was PBMCs.

The CDR3 has the sequence CASSVGTSVWTSTDTQYF. The nucleotide sequence reads TGTGCCAGCAGCGTCGGGACTAGCGTATGGACTAGCACAGATACGCAGTATTTT. Recombination connected TRBV9 to TRBJ2-3, with 10 junctional bases fitting TRBD2. Inclusive of the bounding cysteine and phenylalanine, the CDR3 is 18 residues long. This entry keeps only the CDR3 DNA: 54 bases, framed from base 1. Ends trimmed: V by 2 bases, J by 0 bases; bases unmatched to a gene: 9. Reading the germline V gene gives CDR1 SGDLS and CDR2 YYNGEE.